This T cell receptor (beta chain) was sequenced for a study of shared clonotypes between healthy human individuals. Background on the study: The donor group consisted of two women and a few men, aged 18 to 49.

Regarding the study as a whole: Rarefaction showed that sequencing of sorted subsets was incomplete (despite large depth).

Sequenced by immunoSEQ multiplex PCR; TCRdb stores in-frame clones only, minus some. The repertoire holds roughly 2.2 million clones, with approximately 95% as singletons. Germline-derived CDR1 and CDR2 are SGHRS and YFSETQ. Losses at the gene ends were 2 bases for V and 0 bases for J; bases not matched to a gene: 8. The CDR3 extends over 17 amino acids. With respect to this clone: The antigen is not known.

The specimen was naive CD4+ T cells from PBMCs. Regarding subset: CD45RA+ positively selected. This TCR came from a man younger than 30 in good health. Some clones in this sample may be carry-over from other donors' samples. The chain is built from TRBV5-1 and TRBJ1-2; 9 nucleotides agree with TRBD1. The CDR3 loop reads CASSFPSGTGSNYGYTF. The CDR3 DNA reads as TGCGCCAGCAGCTTCCCCTCGGGGACAGGGTCTAACTATGGCTACACCTTC.